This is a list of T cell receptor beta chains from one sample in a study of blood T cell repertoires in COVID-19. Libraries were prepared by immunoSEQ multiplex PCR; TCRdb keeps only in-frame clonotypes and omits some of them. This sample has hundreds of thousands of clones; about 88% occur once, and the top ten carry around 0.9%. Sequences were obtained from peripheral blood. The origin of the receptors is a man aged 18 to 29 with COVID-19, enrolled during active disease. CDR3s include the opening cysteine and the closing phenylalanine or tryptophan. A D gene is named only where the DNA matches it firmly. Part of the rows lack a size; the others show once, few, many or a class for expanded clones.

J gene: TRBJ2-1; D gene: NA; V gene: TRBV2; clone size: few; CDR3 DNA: TGTGCCAGCAGTGAGTGGACACAGCAGTTCTTC; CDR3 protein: CASSEWTQQFF
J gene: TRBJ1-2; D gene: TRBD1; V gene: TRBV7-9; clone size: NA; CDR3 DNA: TGTGCCAGCAGCTTAGGGCAGGGGGCTGGTGGCTACACCTTC; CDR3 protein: CASSLGQGAGGYTF
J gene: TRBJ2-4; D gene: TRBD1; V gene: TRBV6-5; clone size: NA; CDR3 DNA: TGTGCCAGCAGTCAAACCGGGACAGCTAAAAACATTCAGTACTTC; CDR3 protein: CASSQTGTAKNIQYF
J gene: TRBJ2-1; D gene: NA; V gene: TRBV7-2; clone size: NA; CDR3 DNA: TGTGCCAGCAGCCAACAGGGGGGGTCCTACAATGAGCAGTTCTTC; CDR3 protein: CASSQQGGSYNEQFF
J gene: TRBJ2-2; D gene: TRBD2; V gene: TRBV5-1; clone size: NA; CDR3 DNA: TGCGCCAGCAGCCCTCCGGGACTAGCGGGGAGCACCGGGGAGCTGTTTTTT; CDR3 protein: CASSPPGLAGSTGELFF
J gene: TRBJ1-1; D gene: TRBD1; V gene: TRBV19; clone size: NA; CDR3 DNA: TGTGCCAGTAAGACAGGGTACGACATGAACACTGAAGCTTTCTTT; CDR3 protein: CASKTGYDMNTEAFF
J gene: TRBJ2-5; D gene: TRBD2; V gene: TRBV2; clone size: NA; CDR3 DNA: TGTGCCAGCAGGTCGGGGGGCCAAGAGACCCAGTACTTC; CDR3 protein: CASRSGGQETQYF
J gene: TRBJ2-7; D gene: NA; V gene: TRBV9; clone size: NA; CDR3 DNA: TGTGCCAGCAGCCCGAGGGCGGGGGCTCTGGGCGAGCAGTACTTC; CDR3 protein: CASSPRAGALGEQYF
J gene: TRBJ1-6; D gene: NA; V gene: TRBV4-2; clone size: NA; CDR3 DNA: TGTGCCAGCAGCCAAGGACAGACCAATAATTCACCCCTCCACTTT; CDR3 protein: CASSQGQTNNSPLHF
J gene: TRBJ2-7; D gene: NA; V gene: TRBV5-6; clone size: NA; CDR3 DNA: TGTGCCAGCAGTCTGGTTAGCCAGATCTCCTACGAGCAGTACTTC; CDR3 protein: CASSLVSQISYEQYF
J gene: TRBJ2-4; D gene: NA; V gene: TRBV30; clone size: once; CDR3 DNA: TGTGCCTGGAGTATGTGGCTAGCCAAAAACATTCAGTACTTC; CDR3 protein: CAWSMWLAKNIQYF
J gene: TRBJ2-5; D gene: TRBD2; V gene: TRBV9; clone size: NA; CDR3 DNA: TGTGCCAGCAGCGTAGGACTAGCGGGAGTGGAGACCCAGTACTTC; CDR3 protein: CASSVGLAGVETQYF
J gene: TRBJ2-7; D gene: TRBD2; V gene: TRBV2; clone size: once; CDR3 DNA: TGTGCCAGCATGGGACTGGCGGGAGCGGGCTCCTACGAGCAGTACTTC; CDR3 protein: CASMGLAGAGSYEQYF
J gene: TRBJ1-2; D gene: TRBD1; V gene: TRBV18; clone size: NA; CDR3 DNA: TGTGCCAGCTCACCACCCGACAGGGGATATGGCTACACCTTC; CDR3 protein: CASSPPDRGYGYTF
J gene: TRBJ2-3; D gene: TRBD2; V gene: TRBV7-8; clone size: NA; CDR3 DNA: TGTGCCAGCAGCACACCTAGCGGGACTCATCTAAGCACAGATACGCAGTATTTT; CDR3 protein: CASSTPSGTHLSTDTQYF
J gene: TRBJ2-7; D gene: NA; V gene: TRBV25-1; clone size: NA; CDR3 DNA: TGTGCAACGAACGGGGGTTACGAGCAGTACTTC; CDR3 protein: CATNGGYEQYF
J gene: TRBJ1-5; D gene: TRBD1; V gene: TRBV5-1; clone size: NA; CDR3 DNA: TGCGCCAGCAGCTCTACAGGGGAACAGCCCCAGCATTTT; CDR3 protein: CASSSTGEQPQHF
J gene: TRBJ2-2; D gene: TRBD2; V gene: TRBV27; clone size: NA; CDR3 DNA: TGTGCCAGCAGTTTATTGGGCCTAGCGGGAGACCGGTATGACCTGTTTTTT; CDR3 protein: CASSLLGLAGDRYDLFF
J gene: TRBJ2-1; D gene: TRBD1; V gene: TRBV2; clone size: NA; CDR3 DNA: TGTGCCAGCAGATCCGGGACAGGGGTTAACGGTGAGCAGTTCTTC; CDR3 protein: CASRSGTGVNGEQFF
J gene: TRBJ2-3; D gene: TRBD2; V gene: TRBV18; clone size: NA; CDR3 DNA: TGTGCCAGCTCACCACCTAGCGGGAGCATAGATACGCAGTATTTT; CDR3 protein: CASSPPSGSIDTQYF
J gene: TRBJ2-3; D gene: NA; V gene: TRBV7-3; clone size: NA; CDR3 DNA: TGTGCCAGCAGCTTACAGGGACTTAGAACAGATACGCAGTATTTT; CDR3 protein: CASSLQGLRTDTQYF
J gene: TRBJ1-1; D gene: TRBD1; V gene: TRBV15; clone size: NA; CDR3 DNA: TGTGCCACTCAGACAGGGACGAACACTGAAGCTTTCTTT; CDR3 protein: CATQTGTNTEAFF
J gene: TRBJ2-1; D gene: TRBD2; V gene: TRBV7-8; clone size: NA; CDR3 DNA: TGTGCCAGCAGCTTACGACTAGCCTCCCGCGTAGGGGATGAGCAGTTCTTC; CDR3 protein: CASSLRLASRVGDEQFF
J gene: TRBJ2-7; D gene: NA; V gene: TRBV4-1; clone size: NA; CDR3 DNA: TGCGCCAGCAGCCAAGACTCGAGGAGGACCTACGAGCAGTACTTC; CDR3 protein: CASSQDSRRTYEQYF
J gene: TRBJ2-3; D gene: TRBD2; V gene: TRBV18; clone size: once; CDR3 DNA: TGTGCCAGCTCACCGAGGACTAGCGGGGGGGGAGATACGCAGTATTTT; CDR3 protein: CASSPRTSGGGDTQYF
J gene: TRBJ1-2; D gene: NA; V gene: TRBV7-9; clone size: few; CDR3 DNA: TGTGCCAGCAGCTCTACGGCGGCTTATGGCTACACCTTC; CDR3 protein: CASSSTAAYGYTF
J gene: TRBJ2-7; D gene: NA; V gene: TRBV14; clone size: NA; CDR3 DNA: TGTGCCAGCAGCCAAGTTACAGGAGACGGCGAGCAGTACTTC; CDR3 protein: CASSQVTGDGEQYF
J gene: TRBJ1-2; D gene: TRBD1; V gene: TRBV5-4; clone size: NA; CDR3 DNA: TGTGCCAGCAGCTCATATACCGGACAGGGGGTTGGCTACACCTTC; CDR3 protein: CASSSYTGQGVGYTF
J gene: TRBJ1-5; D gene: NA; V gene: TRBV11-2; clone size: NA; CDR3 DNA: TGTGCCAGCAGCTTGGACTTTGGATCGGGCAATCAGCCCCAGCATTTT; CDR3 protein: CASSLDFGSGNQPQHF
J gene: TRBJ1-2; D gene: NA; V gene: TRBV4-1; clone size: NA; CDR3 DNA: TGCGCCAGCAGCCAAGTCTCAGGGGCCTATGGCTACACCTTC; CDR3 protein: CASSQVSGAYGYTF
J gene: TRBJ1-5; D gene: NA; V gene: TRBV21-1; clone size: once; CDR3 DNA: TGTGCCAGCAGCAAAGAATTTGGGACAGCTTTCAATCAGCCCCAGCATTTT; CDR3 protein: CASSKEFGTAFNQPQHF
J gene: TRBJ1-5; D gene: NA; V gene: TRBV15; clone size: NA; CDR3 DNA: TGTGCCACCGGGGAGAGCTTTCAGCCCCAGCATTTT; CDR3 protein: CATGESFQPQHF
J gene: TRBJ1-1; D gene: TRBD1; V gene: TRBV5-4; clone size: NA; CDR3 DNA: TGTGCCAGCAGTCTGACAGGGATGAACACTGAAGCTTTCTTT; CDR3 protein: CASSLTGMNTEAFF
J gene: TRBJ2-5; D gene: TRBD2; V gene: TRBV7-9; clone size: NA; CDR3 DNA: TGTGCCAGCAGCTTAGGATCGGGACTAGCGGGAGTAGAGACCCAGTACTTC; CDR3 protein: CASSLGSGLAGVETQYF
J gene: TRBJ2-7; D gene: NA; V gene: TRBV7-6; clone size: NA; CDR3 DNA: TGTGCCAGCAGCAGGACAGAGTACTTC; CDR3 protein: CASSRTEYF
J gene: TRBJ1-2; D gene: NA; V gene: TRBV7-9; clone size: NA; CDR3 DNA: TGTGCCAGTGAGAGGGATTGGCTTGGCTACACCTTC; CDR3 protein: CASERDWLGYTF
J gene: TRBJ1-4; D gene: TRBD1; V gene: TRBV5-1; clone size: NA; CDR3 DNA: TGCGCCAGCAGCATAGACCCCGGGACAGGAGGTGAAAAACTGTTTTTT; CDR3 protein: CASSIDPGTGGEKLFF
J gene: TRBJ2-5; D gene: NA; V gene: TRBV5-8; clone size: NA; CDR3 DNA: TGTGCCAGCAGCTCCCGGGCCGGAGGCGAGACCCAGTACTTC; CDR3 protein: CASSSRAGGETQYF
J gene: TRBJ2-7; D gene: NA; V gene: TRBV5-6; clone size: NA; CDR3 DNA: TGTGCCAGCAGCTTGGGGACATCTTTACGCGAGCAGTACTTC; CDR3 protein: CASSLGTSLREQYF
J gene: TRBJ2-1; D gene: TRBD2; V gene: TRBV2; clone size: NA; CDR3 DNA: TGTGCCAGCAGTCAGACTAGCGGGGGGGTCGACAATGAGCAGTTCTTC; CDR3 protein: CASSQTSGGVDNEQFF
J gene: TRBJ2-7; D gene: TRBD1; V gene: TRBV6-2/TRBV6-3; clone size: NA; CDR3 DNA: TGTGCCAGCAGTTACCCACTACGGACAGGACGAATTCCAACCTACGAGCAGTACTTC; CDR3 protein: CASSYPLRTGRIPTYEQYF
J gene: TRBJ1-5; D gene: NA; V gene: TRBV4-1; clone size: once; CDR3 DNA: TGCGCCAGCAGCCAAGATTCGGGGGGTCAGCCCCAGCATTTT; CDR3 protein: CASSQDSGGQPQHF
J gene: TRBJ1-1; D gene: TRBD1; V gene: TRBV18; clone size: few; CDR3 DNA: TGTGCCAGCTCACCACAGGGACAGGGGAACACTGAAGCTTTCTTT; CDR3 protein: CASSPQGQGNTEAFF
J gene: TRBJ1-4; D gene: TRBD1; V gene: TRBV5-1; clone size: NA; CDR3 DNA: TGCGCCAGCAGCTTGCGACAGGGGGAAAAACTGTTTTTT; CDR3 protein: CASSLRQGEKLFF
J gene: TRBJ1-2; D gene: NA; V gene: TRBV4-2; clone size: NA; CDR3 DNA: TGTGCCAGCAGCCAAGTAGAGAGTAGTGGCTACACCTTC; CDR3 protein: CASSQVESSGYTF
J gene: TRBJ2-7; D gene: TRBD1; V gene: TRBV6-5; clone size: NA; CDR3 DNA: TGTGCCAGCAGGTCCGGGACAGGGTTATCCAACGAGCAGTACTTC; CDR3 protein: CASRSGTGLSNEQYF
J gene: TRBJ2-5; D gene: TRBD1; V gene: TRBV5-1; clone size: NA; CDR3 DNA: TGCGCCAGCAGCCCGGGACAGCTAGAAGAGACCCAGTACTTC; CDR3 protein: CASSPGQLEETQYF
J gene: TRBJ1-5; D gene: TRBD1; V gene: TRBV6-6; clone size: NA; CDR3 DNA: TGTGCCAGCAGTCGGCGGACAGGGACGGGTAGCAATCAGCCCCAGCATTTT; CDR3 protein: CASSRRTGTGSNQPQHF
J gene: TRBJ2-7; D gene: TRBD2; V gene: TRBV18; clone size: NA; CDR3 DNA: TGTGCCAGCTCACCATGGGCTAGCGGGGGGCCCCACGAGCAGTACTTC; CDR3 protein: CASSPWASGGPHEQYF
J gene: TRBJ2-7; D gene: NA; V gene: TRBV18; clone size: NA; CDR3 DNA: TGTGCCAGCTCAACGCCGGGACATCCTTACGAGCAGTACTTC; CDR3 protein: CASSTPGHPYEQYF
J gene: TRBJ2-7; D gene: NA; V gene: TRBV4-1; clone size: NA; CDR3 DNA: TGCGCCAGCAGCCAAGCGTGGGGGGAGACCTACGAGCAGTACTTC; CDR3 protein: CASSQAWGETYEQYF